This T cell receptor beta chain was recorded in a study of control samples from healthy donors and cancer patients. Assay: immunoSEQ multiplex PCR; the TCRdb copy retains only in-frame clones and omits some. This table holds 98,000 or so clones, roughly four fifths found once. A remark on this clone: Different DNA sequences within this sample yield the same CDR3.

The CDR3 loop spans 12 amino acids. V shed 4 bases and J shed 4 bases, with 7 bases lying between them. CDR1 SEHNR and CDR2 FQNEAQ come from the germline V gene (reference sequence). The rearrangement joins TRBV7-9 to TRBJ1-2; D may be TRBD1 (5 bases). The specimen sequenced was blood. The clonotype originates from a man aged 60-69 years in good health. The CDR3 is CASSSGTYGYTF. The CDR3 DNA is TGTGCCAGCAGCTCGGGGACCTATGGCTACACCTTC. The full variable domain, with the rest looked up from reference TRBV7-9 and TRBJ1-2, is DTGVSQNPRHKITKRGQNVTFRCDPISEHNRLYWYRQTLGQGPEFLTYFQNEAQLEKSRLLSDRFSAERPKGSFSTLEIQRTEQGDSAMYLCASSSGTYGYTFGSGTRLTVV.